This TCR beta chain was identified in a study of blood T cell repertoires in COVID-19. In the study's own analysis: For nucleated cells, counts were estimated from reference gene primer amplification. Only in-frame clones appear in the TCRdb table, and some are missing; sequencing was by immunoSEQ multiplex PCR. That table gives V, J and clone size, and the DNA gave D and trimming. Found here are more than 200,000 clones, 70% to 90% of them singletons; the top ten hold around 3.3%. V was clipped by 4 bases and J by 2 bases, with 18 bases between them. Germline V CDR1 and CDR2: SGHRS, YFSETQ. This CDR3 spans 16 amino acids.

The sample was peripheral blood. The V and J genes are TRBV5-1 and TRBJ2-5, with a tentative D call TRBD2 (6 bases). This clonotype was sampled from a man in his late teens or twenties with active or convalescent COVID-19. CDR3 in amino acids: CASSHGTPGPQETQYF. CDR3 bases: TGCGCCAGCAGCCACGGGACTCCCGGCCCACAAGAGACCCAGTACTTC.